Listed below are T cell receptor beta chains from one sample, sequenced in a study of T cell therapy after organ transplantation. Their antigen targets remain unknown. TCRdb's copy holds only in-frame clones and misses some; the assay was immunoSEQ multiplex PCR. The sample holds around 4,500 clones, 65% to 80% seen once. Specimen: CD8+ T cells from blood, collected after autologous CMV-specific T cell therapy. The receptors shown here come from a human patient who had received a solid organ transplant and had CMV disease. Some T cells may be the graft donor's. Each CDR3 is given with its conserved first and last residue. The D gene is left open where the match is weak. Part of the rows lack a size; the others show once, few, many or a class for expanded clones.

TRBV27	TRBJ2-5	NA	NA	CASGPRETQYF	TGTGCCTCCGGTCCGAGGGAGACCCAGTACTTC
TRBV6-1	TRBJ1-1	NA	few	CAIPGRRNTEAFF	TGTGCCATCCCGGGGCGTCGGAACACTGAAGCTTTCTTT
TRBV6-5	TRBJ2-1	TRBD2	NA	CASSYPTSGRDEQFF	TGTGCCAGCAGTTACCCCACTAGCGGGAGGGATGAGCAGTTCTTC
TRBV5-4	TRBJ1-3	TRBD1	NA	CASRGQRQGASSGNTIYF	TGTGCCAGCAGGGGGCAGAGGCAGGGGGCTTCCTCTGGAAACACCATATATTTT
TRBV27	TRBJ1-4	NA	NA	CASSESMGHGNEKLFF	TGTGCCAGCAGTGAATCTATGGGACACGGTAATGAAAAACTGTTTTTT
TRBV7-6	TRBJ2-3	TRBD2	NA	CASSLSGSGSMTDTQYF	TGTGCCAGCAGCTTATCGGGTAGCGGGAGTATGACAGATACGCAGTATTTT
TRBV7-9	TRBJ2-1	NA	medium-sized	CASSSPQRNYNEQFF	TGTGCCAGCAGCTCCCCCCAGCGGAACTACAATGAGCAGTTCTTC
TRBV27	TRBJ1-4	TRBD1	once	CASSLSLDRVNEKLFF	TGTGCCAGCAGTCTATCCCTCGACAGGGTGAATGAAAAACTGTTTTTT
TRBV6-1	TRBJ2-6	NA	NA	CASSELGASGANVLTF	TGTGCCAGCAGTGAACTCGGGGCCTCTGGGGCCAACGTCCTGACTTTC
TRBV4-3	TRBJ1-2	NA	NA	CASSQVPLRGGWEGGYTF	TGCGCCAGCAGCCAAGTCCCCCTTCGCGGAGGCTGGGAGGGTGGCTACACCTTC
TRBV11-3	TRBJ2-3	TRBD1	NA	CASSLQTGGTDTQYF	TGTGCCAGCAGCTTACAGACAGGGGGGACAGATACGCAGTATTTT
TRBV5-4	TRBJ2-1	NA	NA	CASSLGAQGSYNEQFF	TGTGCCAGCAGCTTGGGGGCGCAGGGCTCCTACAATGAGCAGTTCTTC
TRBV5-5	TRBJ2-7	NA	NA	CASSLALADAYEQYF	TGTGCCAGCAGCTTGGCCTTGGCAGACGCCTACGAGCAGTACTTC
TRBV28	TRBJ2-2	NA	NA	CASSFISGTGELFF	TGTGCCAGCAGTTTTATTAGTGGAACCGGGGAGCTGTTTTTT
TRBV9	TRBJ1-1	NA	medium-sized	CASSVDNHLNTEAFF	TGTGCCAGCAGCGTAGACAACCACTTAAACACTGAAGCTTTCTTT
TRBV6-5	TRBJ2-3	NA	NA	CASSYSGTGGDTQYF	TGTGCCAGCAGTTACTCGGGTACTGGAGGGGATACGCAGTATTTT
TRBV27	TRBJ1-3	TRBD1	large	CASSLGPPGTDRNTIYF	TGTGCCAGCAGTTTAGGCCCCCCCGGGACAGATAGAAACACCATATATTTT
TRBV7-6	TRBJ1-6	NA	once	CASSLAGLNNSPLHF	TGTGCCAGCAGCCTAGCCGGTTTGAATAATTCACCCCTCCACTTT
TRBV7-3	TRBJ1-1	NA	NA	CASSYTERTEAFF	TGTGCCAGCAGCTACACAGAGCGCACTGAAGCTTTCTTT
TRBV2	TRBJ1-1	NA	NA	CASSEQTNTEAFF	TGTGCCAGCAGTGAACAGACGAACACTGAAGCTTTCTTT
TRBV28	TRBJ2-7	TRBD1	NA	CASSSRQGSSYEQYF	TGTGCCAGCAGCTCTCGACAGGGTAGCTCCTACGAGCAGTACTTC
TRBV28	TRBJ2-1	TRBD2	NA	CASSSGLADEQFF	TGTGCCAGCAGCTCAGGACTAGCGGATGAGCAGTTCTTC
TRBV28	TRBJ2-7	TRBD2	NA	CASSLSLGTSGSYEQYF	TGTGCCAGCAGTTTATCTCTGGGGACTAGCGGGAGTTACGAGCAGTACTTC
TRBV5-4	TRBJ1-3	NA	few	CASSENSGNTIYF	TGTGCCAGCAGCGAAAACTCTGGAAACACCATATATTTT
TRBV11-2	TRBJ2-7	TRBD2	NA	CASSLVRARGGEQYF	TGTGCCAGCAGCTTAGTTAGGGCCCGGGGGGGCGAGCAGTACTTC
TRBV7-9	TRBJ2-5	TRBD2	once	CASSPRLAVPETQYF	TGTGCCAGCAGCCCCCGACTAGCGGTCCCAGAGACCCAGTACTTC
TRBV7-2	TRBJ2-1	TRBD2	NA	CASSLTGTSGGGNEQFF	TGTGCCAGCAGCTTAACCGGGACTAGCGGGGGAGGGAATGAGCAGTTCTTC
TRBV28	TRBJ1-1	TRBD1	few	CASSLFTGTGQHPEEAAFF	TGTGCCAGCAGTTTATTTACAGGGACAGGGCAGCACCCCGAGGAGGCGGCTTTCTTT
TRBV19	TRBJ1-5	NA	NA	CASTEVGFVQPQHF	TGTGCCAGTACCGAGGTCGGGTTCGTTCAGCCCCAGCATTTT
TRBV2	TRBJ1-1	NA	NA	CASSEAHLVKLTGQLNTEAFF	TGTGCCAGCAGTGAAGCGCACTTAGTGAAGCTTACAGGACAGCTCAACACTGAAGCTTTCTTT
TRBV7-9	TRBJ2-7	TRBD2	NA	CASSPLAGGPEEQYF	TGTGCCAGCAGCCCCCTAGCGGGAGGGCCGGAAGAGCAGTACTTC
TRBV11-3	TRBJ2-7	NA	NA	CASSLDGYEQYF	TGTGCCAGCAGCTTGGACGGCTACGAGCAGTACTTC
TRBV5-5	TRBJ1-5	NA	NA	CASSPGRGWPQHF	TGTGCCAGCAGCCCCGGACGGGGATGGCCCCAGCATTTT
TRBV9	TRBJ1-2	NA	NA	CASSVVADPLLQLTNYGYTF	TGTGCCAGCAGCGTAGTAGCCGACCCCTTATTACAGCTAACTAACTATGGCTACACCTTC
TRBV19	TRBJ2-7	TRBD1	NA	CASSAGTGPAYEQYF	TGTGCCTCCAGTGCGGGGACAGGGCCTGCCTACGAGCAGTACTTC
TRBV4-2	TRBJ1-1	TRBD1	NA	CASSQSGTANTEAFF	TGTGCCAGCAGCCAATCTGGGACAGCGAACACTGAAGCTTTCTTT
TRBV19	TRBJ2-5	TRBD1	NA	CASSHQTGEFRETQYF	TGTGCCAGTAGCCACCAGACAGGGGAGTTTAGGGAGACCCAGTACTTC
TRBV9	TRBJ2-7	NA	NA	CASSPSGVAEPYEQYF	TGTGCCAGCAGCCCCTCGGGGGTAGCGGAGCCTTACGAGCAGTACTTC